The 32 T cell receptor beta chains below come from one sample, sequenced in a study of blood T cell repertoires in COVID-19. TCRdb keeps only in-frame clones here, not all; method: immunoSEQ multiplex PCR. The sample holds roughly 290,000 clones, around 90% seen once. Sequencing input: peripheral blood. The origin of the receptors is a woman aged 30 to 39 with COVID-19, enrolled during active disease.

The chain couples TRBV11-2 to TRBJ2-5, with 7 bases identical to TRBD1. The germline V gene has CDR1 SGHAT and CDR2 FQNNGV. The CDR3 has 15 amino acids. J gave up 2 bases and V 5 bases, and 8 bases lay outside the gene matches. The CDR3 is CASSPRGRGQETQYF. The DNA of the CDR3 is TGTGCCAGCAGCCCCCGAGGCAGGGGGCAAGAGACCCAGTACTTC.

CDR3 DNA sequence: TGTGCCAGCAGACCGGGACTAGCGGGAGGGCCGGGCACCGGGGAGCTGTTTTTT. Protein sequence: CASRPGLAGGPGTGELFF. The rearrangement uses TRBV27 and TRBJ2-2; 16 bases map to TRBD2. The CDR3 covers 18 residues. Germline CDR1 is MNHEY and CDR2 is SMNVEV (reference sequence). J lost 4 bases, V lost 6 bases, and 8 bases had no gene match.

The rearrangement links TRBV4-2 to TRBJ1-3, with D possibly being TRBD1 (5 bases). The length of the CDR3 is 16 residues. Germline assignment: CDR1 LGHNA and CDR2 YNFKEQ. V lost 5 bases to trimming and J lost 3 bases, with 17 bases between them. The CDR3 loop reads CASSAYGGNNGNTIYF. For the CDR3, the DNA is TGTGCCAGCAGCGCGTACGGGGGGAATAATGGAAACACCATATATTTT.

This clone was counted once. The chain recombines TRBV4-1 with TRBJ1-4, with D hard to call. Germline CDR1 MGHRA, CDR2 YSYEKL. This CDR3 region has 15 residues. The V end lost 1 base, the J end lost 0 bases, and 6 bases lay between the germline ends. The CDR3 loop reads CASSQGGATNEKLFF. CDR3 nucleotide sequence: TGCGCCAGCAGCCAAGGGGGAGCAACTAATGAAAAACTGTTTTTT.

The chain links TRBV3-1 (or the pseudogene TRBV3-2) to TRBJ2-1; maybe TRBD2 (6 bases). Trimming stripped 0 bases from V and 9 bases from J, with 9 bases between. The germline gives CDR1 LGHDT, CDR2 YNNKEL (reference sequence). This CDR3 is built from 13 residues. Here the CDR3 reads CASSQDRRGEQFF. CDR3 coding DNA: TGTGCCAGCAGCCAAGATAGGAGGGGTGAGCAGTTCTTC.

The gene calls are TRBV21-1 and TRBJ2-1; no DNA check was done on the table's D call, TRBD2. TRBV21-1 represents a pseudogene. The CDR3 sequence is 15 residues long. CDR3 loop: CASSNADSSYNEQFF. The CDR3 nucleotides are TGTGCCAGCAGCAACGCCGATAGCTCCTACAATGAGCAGTTCTTC.

This chain links TRBV5-5 with TRBJ1-6; a possible D gene is TRBD1 (6 bases). The germline V gene encodes CDR1 SGHKS and CDR2 YYEKEE (reference sequence). This CDR3 contains 17 residues. The V end was cut by 2 bases, the J end by 8 bases, with 20 bases between. CDR3 nucleotides: TGTGCCAGCAGCTTAACAGACAGGCCATGGGTGGATTCACCCCTCCACTTT. Translation: CASSLTDRPWVDSPLHF.

V and J are TRBV9 and TRBJ2-5, with a tentative D call TRBD2 (6 bases). CDR3 length: 13 amino acids. The germline gives CDR1 SGDLS, CDR2 YYNGEE. The V and J ends lost 0 bases and 5 bases respectively, with 8 bases between them. DNA for the CDR3: TGTGCCAGCAGCGTAGGAGGAGGGGAGACCCAGTACTTC. Protein product: CASSVGGGETQYF.

In nucleotides, the CDR3 is TGTGCCAGCAGCGTTGGACTAGCGCCGTACACAGATACGCAGTATTTT. Translating gives CASSVGLAPYTDTQYF. This chain joins TRBV11-2 and TRBJ2-3, with 9 bases that match TRBD2. CDR3 size: 16 residues. The junction had 8 bases not matched to a gene; V was cut back by 5 bases and J by 2 bases. Germline CDR1 SGHAT, CDR2 FQNNGV.

The CDR3 protein is CASSLGASSYNEQFF. The CDR3, as DNA: TGCGCCAGCAGCTTGGGGGCTAGCAGCTACAATGAGCAGTTCTTC. This chain uses TRBV5-1 with TRBJ2-1, with D perhaps TRBD2 (5 bases). Germline CDR1 is SGHRS and CDR2 is YFSETQ. The CDR3 totals 15 residues. The V gene lost 0 bases and the J gene lost 3 bases, with 10 bases spanning the gap.

V is TRBV19 and J is TRBJ1-1, with TRBD1 matching 8 bases. The germline V gene has CDR1 LNHDA and CDR2 SQIVND (reference sequence). The CDR3 has 16 amino acids. The J segment lost 5 bases and the V segment lost 2 bases, leaving 10 bases of the junction unmatched. DNA of the CDR3: TGTGCCAGTAGTATACGTTCTCAGGGGGCGAGGACTGAAGCTTTCTTT. Its protein is CASSIRSQGARTEAFF.

V and J are TRBV6-5 and TRBJ1-5, with D possibly being TRBD1 (6 bases). The CDR3 length is 15 residues. The V gene's germline CDR1 is MNHEY and CDR2 SVGAGI. With 6 bases removed from V and 0 bases from J, the gap between germline ends came to 12 bases. The CDR3 bases are TGTGCCAGCAGACGACAGGCATATAGCAATCAGCCCCAGCATTTT. It translates to CASRRQAYSNQPQHF.

The chain is built from TRBV2 and TRBJ1-2; TRBD1 matches 7 bases. This CDR3 has 14 amino acids. Losses at the gene ends were 6 bases for V and 7 bases for J; bases not matched to a gene: 11. Germline CDR1 and CDR2: SNHLY and FYNNEI. CDR3: CASSLRQGSSGYTF. CDR3 bases: TGTGCCAGCAGCCTGCGACAGGGCTCTAGTGGCTACACCTTC.

This clone was found once. The chain has TRBV6-2 or TRBV6-3 and TRBJ2-7; 8 nucleotides agree with TRBD2. CDR1 is MNHEY, CDR2 SVGEGT, per germline. Losses at the gene ends were 5 bases for V and 6 bases for J; bases not matched to a gene: 12. The CDR3 contains 15 residues. Written as DNA, the CDR3 is TGTGCCAGCAGTAATCCGGGACGGGCGGGGGGCGAGCAGTACTTC. It yields the protein CASSNPGRAGGEQYF.

The CDR3 region is CASSLSRRNQETQYF. The CDR3 DNA is TGTGCCAGCAGCTTATCTAGGCGGAATCAAGAGACCCAGTACTTC. The chain combines TRBV7-2 with TRBJ2-5; the D is unclear. The length of the CDR3 is 15 residues. Germline V CDR1 and CDR2: SGHTA, FQGNSA. The V and J ends lost 2 bases and 2 bases respectively, with 12 bases between them.

The genes are TRBV13 and TRBJ2-2; TRBD1 might be the D (6 bases). Germline CDR1 is PRHDT and CDR2 is FYEKMQ (reference sequence). V was shortened by 5 bases and J by 6 bases, with 13 bases between the two germline ends. There are 14 residues in the CDR3. CDR3 protein: CASSVTGRPGELFF. The CDR3 DNA reads TGTGCCAGCAGCGTAACAGGGAGACCCGGGGAGCTGTTTTTT.

The chain joins TRBV5-1 to TRBJ1-2; TRBD1 matches at 10 bases. V lost 0 bases, J lost 4 bases, and 3 bases stayed unmatched. CDR3 length: 15 amino acids. Germline V gene lookup returns CDR1 SGHRS and CDR2 YFSETQ. This CDR3 reads CASSLETGGIYGYTF. The CDR3, as DNA: TGCGCCAGCAGCTTGGAGACAGGGGGCATCTATGGCTACACCTTC. The full variable domain, completed using reference TRBV5-1 and TRBJ1-2, is KAGVTQTPRYLIKTRGQQVTLSCSPISGHRSVSWYQQTPGQGLQFLFEYFSETQRNKGNFPGRFSGRQFSNSRSEMNVSTLELGDSALYLCASSLETGGIYGYTFGSGTRLTVV.

The gene calls are TRBV2 and TRBJ1-2; D is unclear. CDR3 size: 14 residues. V gave up 2 bases and J gave up 4 bases, with 11 bases separating them. CDR1 and CDR2 from the germline V gene are SNHLY and FYNNEI. CDR3 sequence (DNA): TGTGCCAGCAGTGAACCGGGGTCGGCCTATGGCTACACCTTC. The encoded protein is CASSEPGSAYGYTF. Full variable domain (missing parts from reference TRBV2 and TRBJ1-2): EPEVTQTPSHQVTQMGQEVILRCVPISNHLYFYWYRQILGQKVEFLVSFYNNEISEKSEIFDDQFSVERPDGSNFTLKIRSTKLEDSAMYFCASSEPGSAYGYTFGSGTRLTVV.

This clone was seen only once. CDR3 bases: TGTGCCAGCAGTCCCGGGACAGGGCATCCGGATGAGCAGTTCTTC. Amino acids: CASSPGTGHPDEQFF. The genes are TRBV27 and TRBJ2-1; 9 bases map to TRBD1. There are 15 residues in the CDR3. The germline CDR1 and CDR2 sequences are MNHEY and SMNVEV (reference sequence). Unmatched junction bases numbered 10, after V lost 5 bases and J lost 8 bases.

This chain joins TRBV10-3 and TRBJ1-4, with 9 bases aligning to TRBD1. The germline V gene has CDR1 ENHRY and CDR2 SYGVKD. J gave up 7 bases and V 3 bases, and 0 bases lay outside the gene matches. The CDR3 runs to 13 residues. In DNA, the CDR3 is TGTGCCATCAGTGAACAGGGGGCTGAAAAACTGTTTTTT. It codes for CAISEQGAEKLFF.

The V and J genes are TRBV30 and TRBJ1-1; no firm D call. Trimming stripped 4 bases from V and 0 bases from J, with 12 bases between. This CDR3 spans 14 amino acids. Germline values: CDR1 GTSNPN, CDR2 SVGIG (reference sequence). CDR3 sequence (DNA): TGTGCCTGGAACCCCGGACTTATGAACACTGAAGCTTTCTTT. This encodes CAWNPGLMNTEAFF.

Only one count was recorded for this clone. The rearrangement uses TRBV5-1 and TRBJ2-1, with D maybe TRBD1 (5 bases). V was trimmed by 0 bases and J by 2 bases, leaving 9 bases between them. The CDR3 has 15 residues. The germline gives CDR1 SGHRS, CDR2 YFSETQ. The CDR3 bases are TGCGCCAGCAGCTTGGGACAGCCTACCTACAATGAGCAGTTCTTC. Its protein is CASSLGQPTYNEQFF.

The CDR3 nucleotides read TGTGCCAGCAGTTTAATAAGCGGGACATACAATGAGCAGTTCTTC. Amino acids: CASSLISGTYNEQFF. V and J are TRBV28 and TRBJ2-1, with TRBD2 as a possible D gene (7 bases). The CDR3 runs to 15 residues. In germline, CDR1 is MDHEN, CDR2 SYDVKM. With 2 bases removed from V and 4 bases from J, the gap between germline ends came to 12 bases.

The rearrangement links TRBV28 to TRBJ2-6, with 7 bases that match TRBD1. This CDR3 region has 18 residues. The germline CDR1 and CDR2 sequences are MDHEN and SYDVKM. With V trimmed by 5 bases and J by 4 bases, 14 bases remained unmatched. CDR3 sequence reads: CASSPREGGLMGANVLTF. The DNA for the CDR3 is TGTGCCAGCAGTCCCCGAGAAGGGGGCCTAATGGGGGCCAACGTCCTGACTTTC.

V usage is TRBV5-4 and J usage is TRBJ2-1; tentatively, D is TRBD2 (5 bases). CDR3 length: 11 residues. Trimming removed 4 bases at V and 7 bases at J, with 6 bases between. Germline CDR1 reads SGHNT; CDR2 reads YYREEE (reference sequence). This chain's CDR3 is CASSRGNEQFF. The CDR3 DNA sequence: TGTGCCAGCAGCCGGGGTAATGAGCAGTTCTTC.

V gene TRBV6-5 combines with J gene TRBJ1-2; TRBD1 might be the D (6 bases). V was cut by 3 bases and J by 2 bases, with 10 bases left in between. CDR1 is MNHEY and CDR2 is SVGAGI in the germline V gene. The CDR3 has 14 amino acids. The CDR3 nucleotides read TGTGCCAGCAGTTATAGACAGGCCAACTATGGCTACACCTTC. Translation: CASSYRQANYGYTF.

The gene calls are TRBV5-4 and TRBJ1-1; 8 bases align to TRBD1. Germline CDR1 reads SGHNT; CDR2 reads YYREEE (reference sequence). The J segment lost 2 bases and the V segment lost 0 bases, leaving 3 bases of the junction unmatched. This CDR3 contains 15 residues. In DNA form, the CDR3 reads TGTGCCAGCAGCTTGGGACAGGGGCTAAACACTGAAGCTTTCTTT. Protein product: CASSLGQGLNTEAFF. The full variable domain, in which reference TRBV5-4 and TRBJ1-1 provide the parts outside the CDR3, is ETGVTQSPTHLIKTRGQQVTLRCSSQSGHNTVSWYQQALGQGPQFIFQYYREEENGRGNFPPRFSGLQFPNYSSELNVNALELDDSALYLCASSLGQGLNTEAFFGQGTRLTVV.

In its sample, this clone was seen a few times. The V gene is TRBV7-2, the J gene TRBJ1-4; a possible D gene is TRBD1 (5 bases). The ends were cut back, 2 bases at V and 7 bases at J, with 11 bases in the middle. This CDR3 spans 14 amino acids. From germline, CDR1 is SGHTA and CDR2 FQGNSA. The CDR3 region is CASSLLARAEKLFF. CDR3 nucleotide sequence: TGTGCCAGCAGCTTACTCGCCAGGGCTGAAAAACTGTTTTTT.

V gene TRBV28 combines with J gene TRBJ1-1; TRBD1 is a possible D gene (5 bases). The germline CDR1 and CDR2 sequences are MDHEN and SYDVKM. There are 13 residues in the CDR3. The ends were cut back, 2 bases at V and 4 bases at J, with 8 bases in the middle. As DNA, the CDR3 is TGTGCCAGCAGTTTAGGCAGGGCCACTGAAGCTTTCTTT. Translating gives CASSLGRATEAFF. The full variable domain, in which reference TRBV28 and TRBJ1-1 provide the parts outside the CDR3, is DVKVTQSSRYLVKRTGEKVFLECVQDMDHENMFWYRQDPGLGLRLIYFSYDVKMKEKGDIPEGYSVSREKKERFSLILESASTNQTSMYLCASSLGRATEAFFGQGTRLTVV.

The count of this clone is one. V usage is TRBV7-3 and J usage is TRBJ1-1; maybe TRBD1 (5 bases). V lost 5 bases to trimming and J lost 1 base, with 11 bases between them. The CDR3 loop spans 14 amino acids. The V gene's germline CDR1 is SGHTA and CDR2 FQGTGA. CDR3 DNA sequence: TGTGCCAGCAGCGCCCAGGGTAGGAACACTGAAGCTTTCTTT. This translates into CASSAQGRNTEAFF.

The gene calls are TRBV5-6 and TRBJ2-7, with 7 bases matching TRBD1. Germline V lookup: CDR1 SGHDT, CDR2 YYEEEE. This CDR3 spans 14 amino acids. V trimming: 3 bases; J trimming: 2 bases; junction bases outside the gene matches: 5. The CDR3 loop is CASSSLTGAYEQYF. Written as DNA, the CDR3 is TGTGCCAGCAGCTCTCTAACAGGGGCCTACGAGCAGTACTTC.

This clone was seen only once. The CDR3 protein is CAWSLGGGQGYTF. The CDR3 nucleotides read TGTGCCTGGTCCCTCGGGGGGGGTCAAGGCTACACCTTC. The genes are TRBV30 and TRBJ1-2, with D possibly matching TRBD1 (5 bases). V was clipped by 5 bases and J by 8 bases, with 18 bases between them. The CDR3 is 13 residues long. CDR1 is GTSNPN, CDR2 SVGIG, per germline (reference sequence). Using reference TRBV30 and TRBJ1-2 for the parts outside the CDR3, the full variable domain is SQTIHQWPATLVQPVGSPLSLECTVEGTSNPNLYWYRQAAGRGLQLLFYSVGIGQISSEVPQNLSASRPQDRQFILSSKKLLLSDSGFYLCAWSLGGGQGYTFGSGTRLTVV.